This T cell receptor beta chain was documented in a study of shared clonotypes between healthy human individuals. Study results and caveats: Lower generation probabilities were found for non-shared clonotypes than for those shared by all four donors.

The data were produced by immunoSEQ multiplex PCR, yet TCRdb's version contains in-frame clones alone and is incomplete. The sample has about 2,500,000 clones, more than 80% seen once. The CDR3 is made up of 12 amino acids. Trimming removed 2 bases from V and 6 bases from J; junction bases left unmatched: 2. Germline V gene data show CDR1 as SGDLS and CDR2 as YYNGEE. On this clone itself: Its antigen is as yet unknown.

This receptor was obtained from a man between 18 and 35 years old in good health. The chain joins TRBV9 to TRBJ2-7, with 7 nucleotides matching TRBD2. The sequenced sample consisted of naive CD4+ T cells sorted from blood. Noted subset: CD45RA+ positively selected. The CDR3 DNA follows: TGTGCCAGCAGCGTGGCTAGCGGCGAGCAGTACTTC. Protein: CASSVASGEQYF.